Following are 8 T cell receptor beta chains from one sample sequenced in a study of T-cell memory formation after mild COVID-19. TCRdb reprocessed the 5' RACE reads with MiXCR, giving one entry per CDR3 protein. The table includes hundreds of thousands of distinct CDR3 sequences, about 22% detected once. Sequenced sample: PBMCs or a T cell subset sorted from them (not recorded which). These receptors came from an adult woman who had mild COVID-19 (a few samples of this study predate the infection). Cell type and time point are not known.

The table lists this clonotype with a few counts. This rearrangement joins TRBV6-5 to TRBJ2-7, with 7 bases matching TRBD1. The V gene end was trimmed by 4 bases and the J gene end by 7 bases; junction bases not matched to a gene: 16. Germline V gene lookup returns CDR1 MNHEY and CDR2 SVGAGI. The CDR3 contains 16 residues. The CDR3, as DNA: TGTGCCAGCAGTTTCCACAGGGGACACTCAGTGGGGGAGCAGTACTTC. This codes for CASSFHRGHSVGEQYF.

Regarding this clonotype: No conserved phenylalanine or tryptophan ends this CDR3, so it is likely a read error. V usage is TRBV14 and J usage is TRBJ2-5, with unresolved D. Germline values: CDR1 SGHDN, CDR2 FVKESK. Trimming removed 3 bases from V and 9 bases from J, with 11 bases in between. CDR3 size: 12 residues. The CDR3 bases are TGTGCCAGCAGCCAGGCCGGCATACCCCAGTACCTC. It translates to CASSQAGIPQYL.

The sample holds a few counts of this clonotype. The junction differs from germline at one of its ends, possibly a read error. The DNA of the CDR3 is TGTGCTAGCAGCCCCGGACAGGGGGCGTTCGAGCAGTACTTC. Translation: CASSPGQGAFEQYF. The chain has TRBV7-7 and TRBJ2-7, with 11 bases fitting TRBD1. This CDR3 comprises 14 residues. Germline V gives CDR1 SSHAT, CDR2 FNYEAQ (reference sequence).

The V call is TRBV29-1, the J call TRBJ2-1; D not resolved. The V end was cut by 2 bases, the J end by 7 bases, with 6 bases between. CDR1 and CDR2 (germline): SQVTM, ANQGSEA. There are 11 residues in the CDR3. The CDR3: CSVERVNEQFF. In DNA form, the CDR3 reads TGCAGCGTTGAAAGGGTGAATGAGCAGTTCTTC.

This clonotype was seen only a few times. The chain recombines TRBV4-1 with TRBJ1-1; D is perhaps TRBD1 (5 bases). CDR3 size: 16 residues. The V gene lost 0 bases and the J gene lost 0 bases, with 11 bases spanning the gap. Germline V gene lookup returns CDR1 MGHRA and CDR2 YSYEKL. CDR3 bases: TGCGCCAGCAGCCAAGAAAGTGACAGTTTGAACACTGAAGCTTTCTTT. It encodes CASSQESDSLNTEAFF.

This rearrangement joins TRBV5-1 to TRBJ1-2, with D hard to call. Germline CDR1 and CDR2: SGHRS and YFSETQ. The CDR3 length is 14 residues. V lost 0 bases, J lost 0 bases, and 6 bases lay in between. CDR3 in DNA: TGCGCCAGCAGCTTGGGTGGGCCTAACTATGGCTACACCTTC. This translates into CASSLGGPNYGYTF.

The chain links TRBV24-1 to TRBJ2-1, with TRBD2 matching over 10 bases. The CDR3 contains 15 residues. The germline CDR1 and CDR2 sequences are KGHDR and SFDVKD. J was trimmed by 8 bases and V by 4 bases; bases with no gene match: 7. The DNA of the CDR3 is TGTGCCACCAGTGACCCTAGCGGGAGCGGTGATGAGCAGTTCTTC. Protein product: CATSDPSGSGDEQFF.

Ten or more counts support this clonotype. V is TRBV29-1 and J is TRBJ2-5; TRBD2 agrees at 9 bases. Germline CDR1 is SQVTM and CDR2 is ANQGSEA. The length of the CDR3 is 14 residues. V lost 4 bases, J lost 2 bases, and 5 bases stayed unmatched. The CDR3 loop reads CSVAMTSGQETQYF. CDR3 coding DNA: TGCAGCGTTGCAATGACTAGCGGACAAGAGACCCAGTACTTC. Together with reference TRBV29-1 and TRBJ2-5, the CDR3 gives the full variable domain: SAVISQKPSRDICQRGTSLTIQCQVDSQVTMMFWYRQQPGQSLTLIATANQGSEATYESGFVIDKFPISRPNLTFSTLTVSNMSPEDSSIYLCSVAMTSGQETQYFGPGTRLLVL.